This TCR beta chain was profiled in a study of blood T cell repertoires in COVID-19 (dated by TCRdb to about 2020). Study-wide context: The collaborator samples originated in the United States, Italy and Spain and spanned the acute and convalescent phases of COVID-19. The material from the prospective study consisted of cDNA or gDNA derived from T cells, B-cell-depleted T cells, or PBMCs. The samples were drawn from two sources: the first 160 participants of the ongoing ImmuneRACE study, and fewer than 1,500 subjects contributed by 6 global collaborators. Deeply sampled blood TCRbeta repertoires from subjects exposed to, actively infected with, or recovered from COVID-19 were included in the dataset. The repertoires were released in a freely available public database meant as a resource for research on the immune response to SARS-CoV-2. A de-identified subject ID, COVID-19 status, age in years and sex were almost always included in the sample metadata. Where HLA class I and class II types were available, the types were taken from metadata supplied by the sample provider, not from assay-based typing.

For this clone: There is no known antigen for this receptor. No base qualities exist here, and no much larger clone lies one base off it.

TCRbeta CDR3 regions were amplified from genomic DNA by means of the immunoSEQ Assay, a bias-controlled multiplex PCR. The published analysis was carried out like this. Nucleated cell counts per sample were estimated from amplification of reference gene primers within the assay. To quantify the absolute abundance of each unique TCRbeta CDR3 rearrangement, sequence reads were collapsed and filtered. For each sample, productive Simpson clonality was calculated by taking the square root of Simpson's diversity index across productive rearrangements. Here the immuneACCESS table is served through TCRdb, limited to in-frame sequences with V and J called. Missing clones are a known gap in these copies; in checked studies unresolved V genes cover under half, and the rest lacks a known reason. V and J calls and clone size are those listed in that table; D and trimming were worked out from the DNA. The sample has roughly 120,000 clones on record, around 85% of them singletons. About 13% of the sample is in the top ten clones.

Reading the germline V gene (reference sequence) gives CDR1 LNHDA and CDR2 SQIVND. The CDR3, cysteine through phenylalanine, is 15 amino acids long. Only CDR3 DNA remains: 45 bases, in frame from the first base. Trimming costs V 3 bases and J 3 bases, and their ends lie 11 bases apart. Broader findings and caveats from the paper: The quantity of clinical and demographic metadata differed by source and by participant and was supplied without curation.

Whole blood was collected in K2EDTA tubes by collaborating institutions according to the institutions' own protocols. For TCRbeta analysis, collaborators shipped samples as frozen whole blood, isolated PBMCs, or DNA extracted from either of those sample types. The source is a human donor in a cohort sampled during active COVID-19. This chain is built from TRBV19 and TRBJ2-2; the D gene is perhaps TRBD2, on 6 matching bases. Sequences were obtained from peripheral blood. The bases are TGTGCCAGTAGTATTGGAGGGGCGGACACCGGGGAGCTGTTTTTT. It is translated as CASSIGGADTGELFF.